These 21 T cell receptor beta chains share one sample of origin, sequenced in a study of cytomegalovirus exposure and HLA in healthy donors. The study ran its PCR with 60 Vbeta and 13 Jbeta primers. Libraries were prepared by immunoSEQ multiplex PCR; TCRdb keeps only in-frame clonotypes and omits some of them. The repertoire consists of over 200,000 clones, with about 80% occurring once and the leading ten covering 0.55% to 0.7%. The sequenced sample consisted of PBMCs. These receptors came from a middle-aged woman in good health and CMV-seronegative.

The J gene is TRBJ2-1, the V gene TRBV7-8; maybe TRBD2 (7 bases). The germline CDR1 and CDR2 sequences are SGHVS and FQNEAQ. V was pared by 7 bases and J by 4 bases, with 20 bases between. The CDR3 has 16 amino acids. DNA for the CDR3: TGTGCCAGCAACCTGGGGGGGCTACTGGGGTACAATGAGCAGTTCTTC. Its translation is CASNLGGLLGYNEQFF.

This chain joins TRBV7-9 and TRBJ2-3, with D perhaps matching TRBD1 (6 bases). The CDR3 runs 17 residues. V was cut by 5 bases and J by 4 bases, with 22 bases left in between. The V gene's germline CDR1 is SEHNR and CDR2 FQNEAQ (reference sequence). Written as DNA, the CDR3 is TGTGCCAGCAGCACCCAAGACAGGCCATTAAGGGCAGATACGCAGTATTTT. Amino acids: CASSTQDRPLRADTQYF. Full variable domain (remainder filled in from reference TRBV7-9 and TRBJ2-3): DTGVSQNPRHKITKRGQNVTFRCDPISEHNRLYWYRQTLGQGPEFLTYFQNEAQLEKSRLLSDRFSAERPKGSFSTLEIQRTEQGDSAMYLCASSTQDRPLRADTQYFGPGTRLTVL.

This clone was counted a single time. The CDR3 DNA reads TGCGCCAGCAATTATACAGGTAATCAGCCCCAGCATTTT. Its translation: CASNYTGNQPQHF. This chain joins TRBV10-1 and TRBJ1-5; weak D call: TRBD1 (5 bases). The CDR3 has 13 amino acids. Trimming removed 7 bases at V and 4 bases at J, with 11 bases between. The germline V gene has CDR1 WNHNN and CDR2 SYGVQD (reference sequence).

The V and J genes are TRBV9 and TRBJ1-1, with a tentative D call TRBD1 (5 bases). The length of the CDR3 is 13 residues. Germline V gives CDR1 SGDLS, CDR2 YYNGEE. V was trimmed by 0 bases and J by 3 bases, leaving 6 bases between them. In nucleotides, the CDR3 is TGTGCCAGCAGCGTAGAGACAGACACTGAAGCTTTCTTT. This translates into CASSVETDTEAFF.

As for this clone: Other DNA sequences in the same sample also yield this CDR3. The DNA of the CDR3 is TGTGCCAGCAGCGTAGCGGGGGGCGGCTACGAGCAGTACTTC. It codes for CASSVAGGGYEQYF. The chain uses TRBV9 and TRBJ2-7; D is possibly TRBD2 (7 bases). The ends were cut back, 0 bases at V and 3 bases at J, with 10 bases in the middle. CDR3 size: 14 residues. Germline loops: CDR1 SGDLS, CDR2 YYNGEE.

This clone was observed a handful of times. V usage is TRBV9 and J usage is TRBJ1-5, with D unresolved. V lost 2 bases to trimming and J lost 1 base, with 4 bases between them. Germline V gene data show CDR1 as SGDLS and CDR2 as YYNGEE. The length of the CDR3 is 13 residues. CDR3 region: CASSVSSNQPQHF. For the CDR3, the DNA is TGTGCCAGCAGCGTCTCGAGCAATCAGCCCCAGCATTTT.

The chain has TRBV7-2 and TRBJ1-2, with TRBD1 as a possible D gene (5 bases). V was cut by 1 base and J by 0 bases, with 15 bases left in between. The CDR3 consists of 17 residues. In germline, CDR1 is SGHTA, CDR2 FQGNSA. This CDR3 is CASSLEGRARTNYGYTF. CDR3 bases: TGTGCCAGCAGCTTAGAGGGCAGGGCAAGAACTAACTATGGCTACACCTTC.

V gene TRBV7-8 combines with J gene TRBJ1-5; weak D call: TRBD1 (6 bases). The CDR3 loop spans 15 amino acids. In germline, CDR1 is SGHVS, CDR2 FQNEAQ. The V and J ends lost 1 base and 5 bases respectively, with 12 bases between them. For the CDR3, the DNA is TGTGCCAGCAGCTTAGAGGGGGGGGTACATCAGCCCCAGCATTTT. Its protein is CASSLEGGVHQPQHF.

V gene TRBV18 combines with J gene TRBJ2-1; weak D call: TRBD1 (6 bases). The germline V gene has CDR1 KGHSH and CDR2 LQKENI. Trimming cost V 3 bases and J 4 bases, with 10 bases left between them. The length of the CDR3 is 14 residues. CDR3 amino acids: CASSPLGQYNEQFF. CDR3 nucleotide sequence: TGTGCCAGCTCACCTTTAGGACAGTACAATGAGCAGTTCTTC. Full variable domain (missing parts from reference TRBV18 and TRBJ2-1): NAGVMQNPRHLVRRRGQEARLRCSPMKGHSHVYWYRQLPEEGLKFMVYLQKENIIDESGMPKERFSAEFPKEGPSILRIQQVVRGDSAAYFCASSPLGQYNEQFFGPGTRLTVL.

This CDR3 is CASSSQGATNEKLFF. CDR3 DNA sequence: TGCGCCAGCAGCTCGCAGGGGGCAACTAATGAAAAACTGTTTTTT. The gene calls are TRBV5-1 and TRBJ1-4; 7 bases agree with TRBD1. CDR3 size: 15 residues. The V gene end was trimmed by 3 bases and the J gene end by 0 bases; junction bases not matched to a gene: 2. The germline gives CDR1 SGHRS, CDR2 YFSETQ.

This chain connects TRBV7-2 to TRBJ1-5; a weak D match, TRBD1 (6 bases). The ends were cut back, 1 base at V and 7 bases at J, with 14 bases in the middle. The CDR3 has 15 amino acids. Germline lookup yields CDR1 SGHTA and CDR2 FQGNSA. The CDR3 bases are TGTGCCAGCAGCTTAGGCGGGGGGGCAGACCAGCCCCAGCATTTT. Its translation: CASSLGGGADQPQHF.

The gene calls are TRBV13 and TRBJ2-3, with 9 positions matching TRBD2. V lost 6 bases and J lost 0; bases outside the gene matches: 7. Germline V gives CDR1 PRHDT, CDR2 FYEKMQ (reference sequence). The CDR3 totals 16 residues. The DNA of the CDR3 is TGTGCCAGCAGGGCCCTAGCGGGGTCAAGCACAGATACGCAGTATTTT. Amino acid sequence: CASRALAGSSTDTQYF. The full variable domain, rest sourced from reference TRBV13 and TRBJ2-3, is AAGVIQSPRHLIKEKRETATLKCYPIPRHDTVYWYQQGPGQDPQFLISFYEKMQSDKGSIPDRFSAQQFSDYHSELNMSSLELGDSALYFCASRALAGSSTDTQYFGPGTRLTVL.

This clone turned up a few times. J is TRBJ1-5 and V is TRBV28; 8 bases line up with TRBD1. The CDR3 consists of 14 residues. From germline, CDR1 is MDHEN and CDR2 SYDVKM. V was clipped by 6 bases and J by 5 bases; unmatched bases: 6. The DNA of the CDR3 is TGTGCCAGCAGCCCTACAGGGGGATATCAGCCCCAGCATTTT. It translates to CASSPTGGYQPQHF.

This clone was found once. The chain employs TRBV25-1 and TRBJ2-2, with D possibly being TRBD2 (5 bases). This CDR3 has 17 amino acids. V lost 7 bases, J lost 6 bases, and 24 bases lay in between. Germline V gene lookup returns CDR1 MGHDK and CDR2 SYGVNS. As DNA, the CDR3 is TGTGCCAGCAAGGGAGCAGAAGGTTTGGCGAATGCCGGGGAGCTGTTTTTT. Its protein product is CASKGAEGLANAGELFF.

This sequence joins TRBV30 and TRBJ1-6; TRBD1 might be the D (6 bases). Trimming took off 5 bases at V and 6 bases at J, with 11 bases between the two ends. CDR1 and CDR2 (germline): GTSNPN, SVGIG (reference sequence). The CDR3 extends over 13 amino acids. CDR3 loop: CAWSRDINSPLHF. CDR3 DNA sequence: TGTGCCTGGTCCCGGGACATTAATTCACCCCTCCACTTT.

Here the CDR3 reads CAWSVLGIQGGYTF. The CDR3, as DNA: TGTGCCTGGAGTGTATTAGGGATTCAGGGAGGCTACACCTTC. V gene TRBV30 combines with J gene TRBJ1-2; D possibly corresponds to TRBD1 (5 bases). CDR3 length: 14 residues. Germline V CDR1 and CDR2: GTSNPN, SVGIG (reference sequence). V was trimmed by 0 bases and J by 8 bases, leaving 16 bases between them.

V usage is TRBV6-4 and J usage is TRBJ1-5; a weak D match, TRBD1 (5 bases). The CDR3 totals 15 residues. V gave up 6 bases and J gave up 6 bases, with 18 bases separating them. In germline, CDR1 is MRHNA, CDR2 SNTAGT. The CDR3 reads CASSAVWCQGQPQHF. In DNA form, the CDR3 reads TGTGCCAGCAGCGCCGTCTGGTGTCAGGGTCAGCCCCAGCATTTT.

The V call is TRBV6-1, the J call TRBJ2-2; tentatively, D is TRBD2 (7 bases). CDR1 and CDR2 (germline): MNHNS, SASEGT. V was cut by 7 bases and J by 3 bases, with 12 bases left in between. The CDR3 sequence is 14 residues long. The DNA for the CDR3 is TGTGCCAGCATGGGGGGGCCGGACACCGGGGAGCTGTTTTTT. This gives the protein CASMGGPDTGELFF.

The chain recombines TRBV6-6 with TRBJ1-3; 7 positions agree with TRBD1. The CDR3 consists of 16 residues. V lost 4 bases to trimming and J lost 0 bases; unmatched junction nucleotides: 6. The germline V gene encodes CDR1 MNHNY and CDR2 SVGAGI (reference sequence). CDR3 in DNA: TGTGCCAGCAGTTCACACAGGGGTCCCTCTGGAAACACCATATATTTT. This translates into CASSSHRGPSGNTIYF.

This CDR3 is CASRPGQDYGYTF. For the CDR3, the DNA is TGTGCCAGCAGACCGGGACAGGACTATGGCTACACCTTC. The gene calls are TRBV28 and TRBJ1-2; 8 bases map to TRBD1. V was clipped by 6 bases and J by 3 bases; unmatched bases: 3. CDR3 length: 13 residues. Germline V gene lookup returns CDR1 MDHEN and CDR2 SYDVKM.

This chain uses TRBV10-3 with TRBJ2-1; 12 nucleotides align to TRBD2. The germline V gene encodes CDR1 ENHRY and CDR2 SYGVKD. The CDR3 covers 15 residues. After removal of 7 bases from V and 4 bases from J, the junction contained 5 bases not matched to a gene. CDR3 in amino acids: CAITRLAGEYNEQFF. The DNA for the CDR3 is TGTGCCATCACTCGACTAGCGGGGGAATACAATGAGCAGTTCTTC.